This TCR beta chain was captured in a study of cytomegalovirus exposure and HLA in healthy donors. Clones were sequenced by immunoSEQ multiplex PCR, and TCRdb holds only the in-frame ones, with some missing. Here the sample spans hundreds of thousands of clones, less than 90% being singletons. Sequencing was performed on PBMCs. The source of this sequence is a woman under 30 in good health and CMV-seronegative.

The CDR3 coding sequence is TGTGCCAGCAGTCTGACAGGGGCTGGGGCCAACGTCCTGACTTTC. Translation: CASSLTGAGANVLTF. V gene TRBV28 combines with J gene TRBJ2-6, with 8 bases lining up with TRBD1. The CDR3 has 15 residues. Germline loops: CDR1 MDHEN, CDR2 SYDVKM. V lost 5 bases and J lost 2; bases outside the gene matches: 2.